Each of the 4 T cell receptor beta chains below was sequenced from the same sample in a study of T cell repertoires in cytomegalovirus infection. TCRdb re-derived calls from the reads in MiXCR, one entry per CDR3 protein. The sample contains 300,000 to 400,000 distinct CDR3 sequences, around 9.5% of which appear only once. The sequencing input was PBMCs. The receptor set was obtained from a human donor in good health (CMV status not recorded). Some clones in this sample may be carry-over from other donors' samples.

The chain employs TRBV6-2 or TRBV6-3 and TRBJ1-2; 7 nucleotides match TRBD1. The V segment lost 0 bases and the J segment 7 bases; nucleotides outside the gene matches: 5. Germline CDR1 reads MNHEY; CDR2 reads SVGEGT. The CDR3 loop spans 14 amino acids. CDR3 sequence (DNA): TGTGCCAGCAGTTACTCGGAGGGGGCTCGTGGCTACACCTTC. It is translated as CASSYSEGARGYTF.

This clonotype was recorded a few times. The rearrangement joins TRBV20-1 to TRBJ1-1, with 7 bases identical to TRBD1. V shed 2 bases and J 1 base; nucleotides not matched to a gene: 7. CDR3 length: 15 residues. Germline loops: CDR1 DFQATT, CDR2 SNEGSKA (reference sequence). The CDR3 DNA is TGCAGTGCTAGACAGGGGGTGGTAGCGAACACTGAAGCTTTCTTT. Translation: CSARQGVVANTEAFF.

This clonotype occurred a few times. The genes are TRBV6-7 and TRBJ2-5, with D possibly being TRBD1 or TRBD2 (5 bases each). TRBV6-7 is marked as an open reading frame, function uncertain. The CDR3 sequence is 14 residues long. V lost 2 bases to trimming and J lost 2 bases, with 9 bases between them. Written as DNA, the CDR3 is TGTGCCAGCAGTTACGGGGGACCTCAAGAGACCCAGTACTTC. This codes for CASSYGGPQETQYF.

This sequence joins TRBV15 and TRBJ2-1, with TRBD2 identical over 7 bases. CDR1 is LNHNV, CDR2 YYDKDF, per germline (reference sequence). V dropped 3 bases and J dropped 6; count of bases not matched to a gene: 5. The CDR3 sequence is 14 residues long. CDR3 nucleotide sequence: TGTGCCACCAGCAGGACGGGGGGTCCCAATGAGCAGTTCTTC. It encodes CATSRTGGPNEQFF. The full variable domain, rest sourced from reference TRBV15 and TRBJ2-1, is DAMVIQNPRYQVTQFGKPVTLSCSQTLNHNVMYWYQQKSSQAPKLLFHYYDKDFNNEADTPDNFQSRRPNTSFCFLDIRSPGLGDTAMYLCATSRTGGPNEQFFGPGTRLTVL.